This T cell receptor beta chain was retrieved from a study of cytomegalovirus exposure and HLA in healthy donors. Study details: Earlier, roughly 180 million T cells were analyzed, and 95 million to 140 million unique TCR beta sequences were found among them.

It was healthy bone marrow donors who served as donors. There are 14 residues in the CDR3. Trimming took off 2 bases at V and 14 bases at J, with 19 bases between the two ends. Germline CDR1 is SGHVS and CDR2 is FQNEAQ. Primers included in the PCR were 60 Vbeta and 13 Jbeta primers. This table comes from immunoSEQ multiplex PCR, and its TCRdb copy is limited to in-frame clones, with some not included. Here the sample spans about 130,000 clones, about 80% being singletons. Sequencing was carried out using PBMCs. This sequence originates from a man aged 30 to 39 in good health and CMV-seropositive. V usage is TRBV7-8 and J usage is TRBJ2-1; D unclear. Written as DNA, the CDR3 is TGTGCCAGCAGCTTAAAGTTTGGGTTAGCCTTCAAGTTCTTC. This codes for CASSLKFGLAFKFF.